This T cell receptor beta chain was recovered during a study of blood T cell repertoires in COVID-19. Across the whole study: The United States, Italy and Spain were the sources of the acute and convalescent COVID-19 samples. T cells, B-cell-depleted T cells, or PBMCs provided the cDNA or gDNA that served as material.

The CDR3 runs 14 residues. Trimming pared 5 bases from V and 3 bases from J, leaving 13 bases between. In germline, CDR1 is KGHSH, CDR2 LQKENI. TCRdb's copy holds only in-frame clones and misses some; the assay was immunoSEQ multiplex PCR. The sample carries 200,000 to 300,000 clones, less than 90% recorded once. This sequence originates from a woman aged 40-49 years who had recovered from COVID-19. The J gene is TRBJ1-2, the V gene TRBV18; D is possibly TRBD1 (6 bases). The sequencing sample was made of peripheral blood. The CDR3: CASSENRADYGYTF. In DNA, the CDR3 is TGTGCCAGCTCAGAAAACAGGGCTGACTATGGCTACACCTTC.